These 30 T cell receptor beta chains were all obtained from the same sample, sequenced in a study of blood T cell repertoires in COVID-19. Measured with immunoSEQ multiplex PCR; TCRdb has only the in-frame clones, and not every one. Among hundreds of thousands of clones, roughly 90% were seen once, and the ten largest hold roughly 1.4%. The sequenced material came from peripheral blood. These receptors came from a woman under 40 with active or convalescent COVID-19.

The rearrangement joins TRBV3-1 (or the pseudogene TRBV3-2) to TRBJ1-5; 8 nucleotides align to TRBD1. From germline, CDR1 is LGHDT and CDR2 YNNKEL (reference sequence). CDR3 length: 15 amino acids. The V segment lost 1 base and the J segment 4 bases; nucleotides outside the gene matches: 3. CDR3 residues: CASSQAGTGNQPQHF. The CDR3 DNA is TGTGCCAGCAGCCAAGCCGGGACAGGAAATCAGCCCCAGCATTTT.

The chain combines TRBV5-5 with TRBJ1-1; 9 bases line up with TRBD1. The V segment lost 1 base and the J segment 11 bases; nucleotides outside the gene matches: 3. Per germline, CDR1 SGHKS and CDR2 YYEKEE (reference sequence). The CDR3 totals 12 residues. The CDR3 coding sequence is TGTGCCAGCAGCTTGTTACAGGGGGCGGCTTTCTTT. Translated, it gives CASSLLQGAAFF. Supplemented by reference TRBV5-5 and TRBJ1-1, the full variable domain reads DAGVTQSPTHLIKTRGQQVTLRCSPISGHKSVSWYQQVLGQGPQFIFQYYEKEERGRGNFPDRFSARQFPNYSSELNVNALLLGDSALYLCASSLLQGAAFFGQGTRLTVV.

The V call is TRBV30, the J call TRBJ2-7, with 11 bases lining up with TRBD1. The CDR3 is made up of 12 amino acids. Germline V gene data show CDR1 as GTSNPN and CDR2 as SVGIG (reference sequence). After removal of 5 bases from V and 7 bases from J, the junction contained 4 bases not matched to a gene. CDR3 in amino acids: CAWGQGAGEQYF. Written as DNA, the CDR3 is TGTGCCTGGGGACAGGGGGCTGGGGAGCAGTACTTC.

CDR3 DNA sequence: TGTGCCAGCAGCTCTGGACTAGCGGGGAAGGATACGCAGTATTTT. Amino acid sequence: CASSSGLAGKDTQYF. The V and J genes are TRBV7-7 and TRBJ2-3, with 12 positions matching TRBD2. The CDR3 extends over 15 amino acids. The V and J ends lost 4 bases and 6 bases, in that order; junction bases with no gene match: 5. Germline-derived CDR1 and CDR2 are SSHAT and FNYEAQ (reference sequence). Full variable domain (remainder filled in from reference TRBV7-7 and TRBJ2-3): GAGVSQSPRYKVTKRGQDVTLRCDPISSHATLYWYQQALGQGPEFLTYFNYEAQPDKSGLPSDRFSAERPEGSISTLTIQRTEQRDSAMYRCASSSGLAGKDTQYFGPGTRLTVL.

The J gene is TRBJ2-7, the V gene TRBV7-9, with no clear D. Germline-derived CDR1 and CDR2 are SEHNR and FQNEAQ (reference sequence). The CDR3 loop spans 13 amino acids. Trimming left V 1 base short and J 2 bases short, with 6 bases between. The CDR3 reads CASSLDPAYEQYF. CDR3 bases: TGTGCCAGCAGCTTAGATCCAGCCTACGAGCAGTACTTC.

The chain uses TRBV2 and TRBJ2-1; 10 bases agree with TRBD2. The CDR3 runs 13 residues. Germline V CDR1 and CDR2: SNHLY, FYNNEI. With V trimmed by 10 bases and J by 7 bases, 7 bases remained unmatched. The DNA for the CDR3 is TGTGCCATCTCGGGACTAGCGAAGAATGAGCAGTTCTTC. Amino acids: CAISGLAKNEQFF.

The chain combines TRBV3-1 (or the pseudogene TRBV3-2) with TRBJ2-7, with a weak D call TRBD1 (6 bases). Trimming left V 2 bases short and J 2 bases short, with 10 bases between. There are 14 residues in the CDR3. Germline V gene sequence: CDR1 LGHDT, CDR2 YNNKEL (reference sequence). The CDR3 is CASSQRQATYEQYF. As DNA, the CDR3 is TGTGCCAGCAGCCAAAGACAGGCCACCTACGAGCAGTACTTC.

The gene calls are TRBV7-9 and TRBJ1-6, with 10 bases aligning to TRBD1. Germline V gene data show CDR1 as SEHNR and CDR2 as FQNEAQ (reference sequence). The J segment lost 2 bases and the V segment lost 4 bases, leaving 2 bases of the junction unmatched. This CDR3 spans 16 amino acids. CDR3 residues: CASSWTGGPYNSPLHF. In nucleotides, the CDR3 is TGTGCCAGCAGCTGGACAGGGGGACCCTATAATTCACCCCTCCACTTT.

The chain has TRBV4-2 and TRBJ2-1; 9 nucleotides agree with TRBD2. CDR3 length: 17 amino acids. The germline V gene has CDR1 LGHNA and CDR2 YNFKEQ. With V trimmed by 3 bases and J by 7 bases, 13 bases remained unmatched. This chain's CDR3 is CASSQDIESGGRNEQFF. CDR3 DNA: TGTGCCAGCAGCCAGGATATAGAGAGCGGGGGGCGTAATGAGCAGTTCTTC.

This clone was observed a handful of times. This chain joins TRBV18 and TRBJ2-1; 8 bases are shared with TRBD2. Trimming cost V 2 bases and J 6 bases; bases outside gene matches: 3. CDR3 size: 14 residues. Germline V CDR1 and CDR2: KGHSH, LQKENI. CDR3 sequence: CASSPGLARNEQFF. The CDR3 bases are TGTGCCAGCTCACCAGGACTAGCCCGCAATGAGCAGTTCTTC.

The sample holds a few counts of this clone. The rearrangement links TRBV2 to TRBJ1-2, with D tentatively TRBD1 (5 bases). This CDR3 contains 15 residues. V dropped 4 bases and J dropped 4 bases, with 16 bases sitting between them. Per germline, CDR1 SNHLY and CDR2 FYNNEI. The CDR3 is CASSADSTSIYGYTF. In DNA, the CDR3 is TGTGCCAGCAGTGCTGACAGCACCTCCATCTATGGCTACACCTTC.

J is TRBJ1-1 and V is TRBV6-1; 7 positions match TRBD1. Germline V gene lookup returns CDR1 MNHNS and CDR2 SASEGT. V gave up 2 bases and J gave up 0 bases; unmatched junction bases: 3. CDR3 size: 15 residues. The CDR3 DNA follows: TGTGCCAGCAGTGAACCGGGACAGTTGAACACTGAAGCTTTCTTT. Protein product: CASSEPGQLNTEAFF.

The chain uses TRBV27 and TRBJ2-7; 9 nucleotides line up with TRBD1. After removal of 5 bases from V and 5 bases from J, the junction contained 7 bases not matched to a gene. This CDR3 is built from 14 residues. Germline-derived CDR1 and CDR2 are MNHEY and SMNVEV (reference sequence). The CDR3 region is CASSADRGKDEQYF. CDR3 bases: TGTGCCAGCAGTGCGGACAGGGGAAAAGACGAGCAGTACTTC.

This clone appeared once. The rearrangement links TRBV19 to TRBJ1-1; 8 bases align to TRBD1. The germline V gene has CDR1 LNHDA and CDR2 SQIVND (reference sequence). The CDR3 has 15 residues. V was clipped by 6 bases and J by 11 bases; unmatched bases: 17. The CDR3 spells CASRVSTGTGFDAFF. CDR3 nucleotide sequence: TGTGCCAGTAGAGTGTCAACCGGGACAGGATTTGACGCTTTCTTT.

This clone was seen once. The chain links TRBV29-1 to TRBJ2-5; 8 positions agree with TRBD2. J lost 8 bases, V lost 7 bases, and 12 bases had no gene match. The CDR3 is 13 amino acids. CDR1 and CDR2 (germline): SQVTM, ANQGSEA. The CDR3 DNA follows: TGCAGCGCGGCGGGGGGAGGGCCGAGTACCCAGTACTTC. It encodes CSAAGGGPSTQYF.

The V gene is TRBV2, the J gene TRBJ2-1; 8 positions agree with TRBD2. CDR1 and CDR2 from the germline V gene are SNHLY and FYNNEI. V trimming: 8 bases; J trimming: 4 bases; junction bases outside the gene matches: 4. The CDR3 is 13 residues long. The CDR3 loop is CASWSSGYNEQFF. DNA for the CDR3: TGTGCCAGCTGGTCTAGCGGGTACAATGAGCAGTTCTTC.

The chain employs TRBV9 and TRBJ2-2; possibly TRBD2 for D (5 bases). The CDR3 is 14 amino acids. Trimming cost V 4 bases and J 8 bases, with 15 bases left between them. CDR1 and CDR2 from the germline V gene are SGDLS and YYNGEE. CDR3 in DNA: TGTGCCAGCAGCCCCGTGAGCGGCGGGGGGGAGCTGTTTTTT. This sequence encodes CASSPVSGGGELFF.

The chain has TRBV29-1 and TRBJ2-3, with a weak D call TRBD1 (6 bases). The CDR3 is 14 amino acids. Germline values: CDR1 SQVTM, CDR2 ANQGSEA. Trimming removed 2 bases at V and 1 base at J, with 10 bases between. This CDR3 is CSVETDSRTDTQYF. The CDR3, as DNA: TGCAGCGTTGAAACGGACAGCCGCACAGATACGCAGTATTTT.

This clone appeared a few times. The chain has TRBV4-2 and TRBJ1-1; no definite D call. The germline V gene has CDR1 LGHNA and CDR2 YNFKEQ. This CDR3 comprises 13 residues. The germline V and J ends were trimmed by 1 base and 4 bases, with 7 bases remaining between them. CDR3 DNA sequence: TGTGCCAGCAGCCAAGTAGTTCCCACTGAAGCTTTCTTT. It translates to CASSQVVPTEAFF.

The rearrangement uses TRBV12-1 and TRBJ1-1. TRBV12-1 is a documented pseudogene. The CDR3 runs 14 residues. The CDR3 loop is CASSFSPEDTEAFF. The DNA of the CDR3 is TGTGCCAGCAGCTTCTCTCCGGAGGACACTGAAGCTTTCTTT.

V is TRBV3-1 (or the pseudogene TRBV3-2) and J is TRBJ1-2; 8 bases are shared with TRBD1. The J segment lost 8 bases and the V segment lost 4 bases, leaving 3 bases of the junction unmatched. From germline, CDR1 is LGHDT and CDR2 YNNKEL (reference sequence). The CDR3 spans 12 residues. The chain's CDR3 is CASSRTGIGYTF. The CDR3 DNA follows: TGTGCCAGCAGCCGGACAGGGATCGGCTACACCTTC.

The rearrangement uses TRBV4-1 and TRBJ1-3, with D maybe TRBD1 (6 bases). CDR1 is MGHRA, CDR2 YSYEKL, per germline. The CDR3 extends over 17 amino acids. Trimming stripped 2 bases from V and 3 bases from J, with 17 bases between. In nucleotides, the CDR3 is TGCGCCAGCAGCCAAACTCCCAACAGGGTCGGTGGAAACACCATATATTTT. Amino acid sequence: CASSQTPNRVGGNTIYF.

CDR3 region: CASSARLAGTSTDTQYF. The CDR3 DNA reads as TGTGCCAGCAGCGCTCGACTAGCGGGAACTAGCACAGATACGCAGTATTTT. This sequence joins TRBV7-8 and TRBJ2-3; 11 positions agree with TRBD2. The CDR3 is made up of 17 amino acids. Germline loops: CDR1 SGHVS, CDR2 FQNEAQ. V shed 5 bases, J shed 0 bases, and the junction held 7 bases outside the gene matches.

The rearrangement uses TRBV7-9 and TRBJ2-1; TRBD2 matches at 15 bases. V trimming: 3 bases; J trimming: 5 bases; junction bases outside the gene matches: 11. The CDR3 has 19 residues. Germline V lookup: CDR1 SEHNR, CDR2 FQNEAQ (reference sequence). DNA for the CDR3: TGTGCCAGCAGCTTCAGCTGCAAAGGGACTAGCGGGAGGAACAATGAGCAGTTCTTC. Translating it yields CASSFSCKGTSGRNNEQFF.

This clone was counted once. The CDR3 sequence: CASSLGQGGAEAFF. CDR3 coding DNA: TGTGCCAGCTCACTCGGACAGGGTGGCGCTGAAGCTTTCTTT. The chain recombines TRBV18 with TRBJ1-1, with 8 bases lining up with TRBD1. The junction had 7 bases not matched to a gene; V was cut back by 4 bases and J by 6 bases. In germline, CDR1 is KGHSH, CDR2 LQKENI. This CDR3 has 14 amino acids. Variable domain in full (rest from reference TRBV18 and TRBJ1-1): NAGVMQNPRHLVRRRGQEARLRCSPMKGHSHVYWYRQLPEEGLKFMVYLQKENIIDESGMPKERFSAEFPKEGPSILRIQQVVRGDSAAYFCASSLGQGGAEAFFGQGTRLTVV.

This clone was seen just once. J is TRBJ1-2 and V is TRBV5-8; D might be TRBD1 (5 bases). From germline, CDR1 is SGHTS and CDR2 YDEGEE. CDR3 length: 14 residues. Trimming took 4 bases from V and 3 from J, leaving 13 bases between them. The CDR3 sequence is CASSTGRGDYGYTF. The CDR3 coding sequence is TGTGCCAGCAGCACGGGGCGGGGAGACTATGGCTACACCTTC.

This rearrangement joins TRBV11-2 to TRBJ1-1, with D maybe TRBD1 (6 bases). Germline CDR1 is SGHAT and CDR2 is FQNNGV. The V gene lost 5 bases and the J gene lost 7 bases, with 14 bases spanning the gap. The CDR3 sequence is 13 residues long. CDR3 nucleotides: TGTGCCAGCAGCCCCCGGACAGACATTGAAGCTTTCTTT. Translated: CASSPRTDIEAFF.

This clone was picked up a small number of times. This chain links TRBV4-2 with TRBJ2-2; D ambiguous. This CDR3 contains 15 residues. V was trimmed by 0 bases and J by 4 bases, leaving 9 bases between them. Germline V CDR1 and CDR2: LGHNA, YNFKEQ. The CDR3 region is CASSQETLFTGELFF. The CDR3 coding sequence is TGTGCCAGCAGCCAAGAGACTCTTTTCACCGGGGAGCTGTTTTTT.

This clone was picked up one time. V is TRBV5-7 and J is TRBJ2-5, with 8 bases fitting TRBD2. TRBV5-7 is an ORF, and what it does is uncertain. The CDR3 runs 15 residues. With 4 bases clipped from V and 5 bases from J, the junction kept 10 bases outside the gene matches. This CDR3 reads CASSPLGGAEETQYF. The CDR3 DNA is TGTGCCAGCAGCCCCCTCGGGGGGGCGGAGGAGACCCAGTACTTC.

J is TRBJ2-7 and V is TRBV13; unclear D gene. Germline assignment: CDR1 PRHDT and CDR2 FYEKMQ (reference sequence). CDR3 length equals 14 residues. Trimming removed 2 bases from V and 0 bases from J, with 8 bases in between. CDR3 nucleotides: TGTGCCAGCAGCTTAAGCACAGACTCCTACGAGCAGTACTTC. Translated, it gives CASSLSTDSYEQYF.